The clone carrying this T cell receptor beta chain was found a few times. Its antigen remains unidentified. The source of the sample is a study of T cells in Graves' hyperthyroidism and ophthalmopathy. Study conclusions and caveats: Most clonotypes expanded in the thyroid (above 0.001) were also present in blood.

J lost 3 bases, V lost 4 bases, and 3 bases had no gene match. The germline V gene encodes CDR1 MGHRA and CDR2 YSYEKL. The CDR3 runs 14 residues. Amplification of TCR beta CDR3 regions used RNA as the template. The HTBI set primed first-round TCR CDR3 RT-PCR. TCRdb reprocessed the multiplex PCR reads with MiXCR, giving one entry per CDR3 protein. The table has 300,000 to 450,000 distinct CDR3 sequences, roughly 13% seen once. Sequenced: blood. The rearrangement links TRBV4-1 to TRBJ2-1, with 7 bases matching TRBD2. This receptor was obtained from a man aged 30-40 years with Graves' hyperthyroidism that later progressed to Graves' ophthalmopathy. CDR3 in amino acids: CASSRGGDYNEQFF. The CDR3 coding sequence is TGCGCCAGCAGCCGGGGGGGGGACTACAATGAGCAGTTCTTC.